This T cell receptor beta chain came from a study of blood T cell repertoires in COVID-19. Trimming removed 5 bases at V and 0 bases at J, with 13 bases between. CDR3 size: 16 residues. Germline values: CDR1 ENHRY, CDR2 SYGVKD. Libraries were prepared by immunoSEQ multiplex PCR; TCRdb keeps only in-frame clonotypes and omits some of them. Here the sample spans about 210,000 clones, around 85% being singletons. The chain combines TRBV10-3 with TRBJ1-4, with D perhaps matching TRBD1 (5 bases). Sequenced sample: peripheral blood. This sequence originates from a man aged 55 to 69 with COVID-19, enrolled during active disease. The CDR3 reads CAISSDRGPTNEKLFF. The CDR3 coding sequence is TGTGCCATCAGTTCCGATAGGGGCCCAACTAATGAAAAACTGTTTTTT.